One and the same sample provided the 4 T cell receptor beta chains below, sequenced in a study of shared clonotypes between healthy human individuals. The table came from immunoSEQ multiplex PCR; TCRdb's copy has only in-frame clones and leaves some out. The sample yields 600,000 to 750,000 clones, 90% seen once. The sample consisted of memory CD8+ T cells from PBMCs. The subset: CD45RO+ cells pooled with CCR7-negative TemRA cells. These receptors were obtained from a man younger than 30 in good health. Some clones in this sample may be carry-over from other donors' samples.

This clone came up once. CDR3 amino acids: CSVDGGASGSLYEQYF. The CDR3 nucleotides are TGCAGCGTTGACGGTGGGGCTAGCGGGAGTCTCTACGAGCAGTACTTC. J is TRBJ2-7 and V is TRBV29-1; 10 bases are shared with TRBD2. V was clipped by 3 bases and J by 3 bases; unmatched bases: 11. The CDR3 sequence is 16 residues long. Germline loops: CDR1 SQVTM, CDR2 ANQGSEA.

The chain recombines TRBV6-1 with TRBJ2-1, with TRBD2 matching over 9 bases. Looked up from germline, CDR1 is MNHNS and CDR2 is SASEGT. CDR3 length equals 15 residues. The trim removed 6 bases at V and 0 bases at J, leaving 3 bases unmatched. CDR3 in amino acids: CASRVSGSSYNEQFF. The CDR3 coding sequence is TGTGCCAGCAGGGTTAGCGGGAGCTCCTACAATGAGCAGTTCTTC.

The chain has TRBV6-5 and TRBJ1-2; tentative D call: TRBD1 (5 bases). V dropped 6 bases and J dropped 3 bases, with 14 bases sitting between them. This CDR3 has 14 residues. Germline CDR1 reads MNHEY; CDR2 reads SVGAGI. The CDR3, as DNA: TGTGCCAGCAGCCCACAGGTTGCCTACTATGGCTACACCTTC. Translating it yields CASSPQVAYYGYTF.

The gene calls are TRBV19 and TRBJ1-5, with 9 bases that match TRBD1. CDR3 length: 15 residues. With V trimmed by 6 bases and J by 7 bases, 10 bases remained unmatched. Germline V gene lookup returns CDR1 LNHDA and CDR2 SQIVND (reference sequence). In DNA, the CDR3 is TGTGCCAGTAGCCGGGACAGGGAAGGTTGGCAGCCCCAGCATTTT. Amino acids: CASSRDREGWQPQHF.